The TCR beta chain under discussion was sequenced for a study of Graves' ophthalmopathy and Graves' hyperthyroidism. At the level of the study: Stable hyperthyroidism was defined by absence of ophthalmopathy within 18 months of follow-up.

Comment on this clonotype: Its antigen is not identified.

In this cohort, patients with other autoimmune diseases, uncontrolled infections, pregnancy or lactation were excluded. Amplification from RNA transcripts yielded the TCR beta CDR3 regions. A first-round RT-PCR used HTBI primers, followed by a second-round multiplex PCR. TCRdb reprocessed the multiplex PCR reads with MiXCR, giving one entry per CDR3 protein. The sample holds over a million distinct CDR3 sequences, around a third seen once. The CDR3 loop spans 19 amino acids. In germline, CDR1 is KGHDR, CDR2 SFDVKD. J was trimmed by 1 base and V by 3 bases; bases with no gene match: 11. Overall study findings and caveats: Blood also contained most of the expanded thyroid clonotypes above 0.001 frequency. Ophthalmopathy cases were distinguished from stable hyperthyroidism by a 13-signature model, reaching around 90% sensitivity and about 81% specificity.

The sample taken for sequencing was peripheral blood or thyroid tissue (not recorded which). V and J are TRBV24-1 and TRBJ1-6; the match to TRBD1 covers 7 bases. This clonotype was sampled from an adult man with Graves' hyperthyroidism. CDR3 bases: TGTGCCACCAGTGATGCAGGGACAGTAAATGGTTCCTATAATTCACCCCTCCACTTT. Protein sequence: CATSDAGTVNGSYNSPLHF.